The T cell receptor beta chain under discussion was sequenced for a study of T cell changes during pregnancy in multiple sclerosis. Only a few counts were recorded for this clone. Germline V lookup: CDR1 LNHDA, CDR2 SQIVND (reference sequence). The CDR3 has 14 residues. Trimming pared 3 bases from V and 2 bases from J, leaving 10 bases between. Sequencing used immunoSEQ multiplex PCR; TCRdb keeps in-frame clones, though not all of them. The repertoire holds about 42,000 clones, with about 90% as singletons. The sample was CD4+ T cells from peripheral blood mononuclear cells, taken after pregnancy. The chain carries TRBV19 and TRBJ1-1, with D possibly TRBD1 on 6 matching bases. This receptor was taken from a female donor in good health, enrolled as a control in a pregnancy study. CDR3 coding DNA: TGTGCCAGTAGTATTAGGGGGATCAACACTGAAGCTTTCTTT. It codes for CASSIRGINTEAFF.